This TCR beta chain was captured by sequencing in a study of identifying expanded T cells in peripheral blood. Study-wide findings and caveats: Variance in clone template counts between two-week samples significantly increased with total template count across all healthy donors. Differentially abundant clones: 0.95 to 1.5 between replicates, 15 to 17 at about two weeks, around 20 at four.

On this clone: The antigen is unknown.

Germline V CDR1 and CDR2: MNHNY, SVGAGI (reference sequence). Trimming removed 6 bases from V and 3 bases from J, with 18 bases in between. The CDR3 has 15 amino acids. Assay: immunoSEQ multiplex PCR; the TCRdb copy retains only in-frame clones and omits some. The table records some 78,000 clones, around four fifths of them present only once. No infections or other immune events were documented during collection. V usage is TRBV6-6 and J usage is TRBJ2-7, with D possibly TRBD2 on 6 matching bases. The TCR comes from a person aged 18 to 75 in good health. The sequenced sample was blood. In DNA form, the CDR3 reads TGTGCCAGCAGCCCTGGGGGGACGGGGGACTACGAGCAGTACTTC. Translation gives CASSPGGTGDYEQYF.